The 13 T cell receptor beta chains presented below share a single source sample, sequenced in a study of blood T cell repertoires in COVID-19. The method was immunoSEQ multiplex PCR; TCRdb's version includes in-frame clones alone and lacks a portion of them. The table has 250,000 to 350,000 clones, over 70% seen once. The source material was peripheral blood. The receptor source for this set is a woman in her fifties or sixties with acute or convalescent COVID-19.

The rearrangement links TRBV24-1 to TRBJ1-2; D is ambiguous. This CDR3 region has 12 residues. Germline V gene lookup returns CDR1 KGHDR and CDR2 SFDVKD. Trimming left V 2 bases short and J 6 bases short, with 6 bases between. The chain's CDR3 is CATSDWQDGYTF. DNA for the CDR3: TGTGCCACCAGTGATTGGCAAGATGGCTACACCTTC.

There are a few counts of this clone. The chain uses TRBV2 and TRBJ2-7; 9 bases align to TRBD1. The junction had 5 bases not matched to a gene; V was cut back by 9 bases and J by 5 bases. CDR3 length: 12 amino acids. CDR1 and CDR2 from the germline V gene are SNHLY and FYNNEI. The CDR3 sequence is CASTGGRDEQYF. Here the CDR3 DNA reads TGTGCCAGTACAGGGGGCCGCGACGAGCAGTACTTC.

The V call is TRBV5-6, the J call TRBJ2-3, with D perhaps TRBD2 (5 bases). This CDR3 spans 12 amino acids. V was shortened by 4 bases and J by 6 bases, with 9 bases between the two germline ends. From germline, CDR1 is SGHDT and CDR2 YYEEEE. CDR3 bases: TGTGCCAGCAGCCCCCGGAGGGATACGCAGTATTTT. This codes for CASSPRRDTQYF. The full variable domain, its missing parts supplied by reference TRBV5-6 and TRBJ2-3, is DAGVTQSPTHLIKTRGQQVTLRCSPKSGHDTVSWYQQALGQGPQFIFQYYEEEERQRGNFPDRFSGHQFPNYSSELNVNALLLGDSALYLCASSPRRDTQYFGPGTRLTVL.

The J gene is TRBJ2-1, the V gene TRBV7-9; 8 bases are shared with TRBD2. The CDR3 covers 14 residues. V lost 8 bases, J lost 7 bases, and 10 bases stayed unmatched. In germline, CDR1 is SEHNR, CDR2 FQNEAQ (reference sequence). For the CDR3, the DNA is TGTGCCAGCGAATCCGGGACTAGTGAAAATGAGCAGTTCTTC. This sequence encodes CASESGTSENEQFF.

Here the CDR3 DNA reads TGTGCCTGGAAGGCGAGTACCGCGGACTATGGCTACACCTTC. This sequence encodes CAWKASTADYGYTF. The V and J genes are TRBV30 and TRBJ1-2; no clear D. V was shortened by 4 bases and J by 3 bases, with 15 bases between the two germline ends. The length of the CDR3 is 14 residues. Germline V gene lookup returns CDR1 GTSNPN and CDR2 SVGIG (reference sequence).

The count of this clone is one. The chain recombines TRBV10-3 with TRBJ1-2; TRBD1 matches at 10 bases. This CDR3 is 13 amino acids long. Germline V gene sequence: CDR1 ENHRY, CDR2 SYGVKD. V gave up 11 bases and J gave up 4 bases; unmatched junction bases: 7. In DNA form, the CDR3 reads TGTGCCGCAGAGGACAGGGGGGTCTATGGCTACACCTTC. It is translated as CAAEDRGVYGYTF.

The chain is built from TRBV18 and TRBJ1-2; 8 positions match TRBD1. The junction had 6 bases not matched to a gene; V was cut back by 5 bases and J by 1 base. The CDR3 sequence is 15 residues long. Germline V gene data show CDR1 as KGHSH and CDR2 as LQKENI. The CDR3 here is CASSTSTGDNYGYTF. CDR3 nucleotides: TGTGCCAGCTCAACTTCGACAGGGGATAACTATGGCTACACCTTC. Full variable domain (outside the CDR3, taken from reference TRBV18 and TRBJ1-2): NAGVMQNPRHLVRRRGQEARLRCSPMKGHSHVYWYRQLPEEGLKFMVYLQKENIIDESGMPKERFSAEFPKEGPSILRIQQVVRGDSAAYFCASSTSTGDNYGYTFGSGTRLTVV.

This clone was detected only once. This rearrangement joins TRBV2 to TRBJ1-2; D might be TRBD1 (6 bases). Trimming shortened V by 4 bases and J by 12 bases, and 42 bases separated the two germline ends. Germline values: CDR1 SNHLY, CDR2 FYNNEI. CDR3 size: 21 residues. The CDR3 loop is CASSGPKTITGIPTMSDYDTF. The CDR3 DNA reads as TGTGCCAGCAGTGGACCTAAAACTATTACAGGGATCCCGACGATGAGCGACTATGACACCTTC. The whole variable domain, filled in from reference TRBV2 and TRBJ1-2, reads EPEVTQTPSHQVTQMGQEVILRCVPISNHLYFYWYRQILGQKVEFLVSFYNNEISEKSEIFDDQFSVERPDGSNFTLKIRSTKLEDSAMYFCASSGPKTITGIPTMSDYDTFGSGTRLTVV.

V gene TRBV3-1 (or the pseudogene TRBV3-2) combines with J gene TRBJ1-1; the D is unclear. Germline CDR1 and CDR2: LGHDT and YNNKEL (reference sequence). V lost 4 bases, J lost 5 bases, and 8 bases lay in between. The CDR3 totals 12 residues. The DNA of the CDR3 is TGTGCCAGCAGCCTCTCGAGGACTGAAGCTTTCTTT. Translated: CASSLSRTEAFF.

The V and J genes are TRBV10-3 and TRBJ1-2; no clear D gene. V lost 7 bases and J 2 bases, leaving 11 bases between the germline ends. The CDR3 extends over 13 amino acids. Germline loops: CDR1 ENHRY, CDR2 SYGVKD. This CDR3 is CAIMGGPNYGYTF. The CDR3 DNA follows: TGTGCCATCATGGGAGGGCCCAACTATGGCTACACCTTC.

This clone was observed a single time. The J gene is TRBJ1-1, the V gene TRBV5-1; 8 nucleotides line up with TRBD1. V lost 4 bases and J lost 4; bases outside the gene matches: 9. This CDR3 region has 15 residues. CDR1 is SGHRS, CDR2 YFSETQ, per germline. The CDR3 loop is CASSTQGDGSTEAFF. CDR3 bases: TGCGCCAGCAGCACACAGGGGGACGGGAGCACTGAAGCTTTCTTT. The variable domain in full, with the rest retrieved from reference TRBV5-1 and TRBJ1-1, is KAGVTQTPRYLIKTRGQQVTLSCSPISGHRSVSWYQQTPGQGLQFLFEYFSETQRNKGNFPGRFSGRQFSNSRSEMNVSTLELGDSALYLCASSTQGDGSTEAFFGQGTRLTVV.

J is TRBJ2-3 and V is TRBV30; 14 positions agree with TRBD2. With 2 bases clipped from V and 8 bases from J, the junction kept 9 bases outside the gene matches. Per the germline V gene, CDR1 is GTSNPN and CDR2 is SVGIG (reference sequence). CDR3 length: 16 residues. The CDR3 reads CAWSRTSGGLGGTQYF. In DNA form, the CDR3 reads TGTGCCTGGAGTAGGACTAGCGGGGGGCTGGGGGGTACGCAGTATTTT.

The chain joins TRBV5-1 to TRBJ2-3; 12 bases line up with TRBD2. Trimming cost V 4 bases and J 4 bases; bases outside gene matches: 16. CDR1 and CDR2 from the germline V gene are SGHRS and YFSETQ. The CDR3 has 19 amino acids. CDR3: CASSPRASGGAAEADTQYF. As DNA, the CDR3 is TGCGCCAGCAGCCCGCGGGCTAGCGGGGGGGCCGCGGAGGCAGATACGCAGTATTTT.